This is a list of T cell receptor beta chains from one sample in a study of blood T cells in healthy people across ages. Each CDR3 protein gets one entry after TCRdb re-called the 5' RACE reads with MiXCR. The repertoire includes hundreds of thousands of distinct CDR3 sequences, more than 40% of them detected once, and about 19% sits in the top ten. Sequenced: blood. The receptors stem from a man between 60 and 75 years old in good health. CDR3s include the opening cysteine and the closing phenylalanine or tryptophan. Fields, in order: V gene, D gene, J gene, CDR3 protein. A D gene is named only where the DNA matches it firmly.

v_gene: TRBV29-1
d_gene: TRBD2
j_gene: TRBJ2-5
CDR3aa: CSVRPIAGRETQYF

v_gene: TRBV20-1
d_gene: TRBD1
j_gene: TRBJ1-1
CDR3aa: CSAAGQVPNTEAFF

v_gene: TRBV9
d_gene: TRBD1
j_gene: TRBJ2-5
CDR3aa: CASSVRDRSGDEQYF

v_gene: TRBV6-1
d_gene: TRBD1
j_gene: TRBJ1-2
CDR3aa: CASSPLTGIANYGYTF

v_gene: TRBV15
d_gene: TRBD1
j_gene: TRBJ2-1
CDR3aa: CATSRANTGASYNEQFF

v_gene: TRBV5-1
d_gene: -
j_gene: TRBJ2-7
CDR3aa: CASSWTDGSYEQYF

v_gene: TRBV5-1
d_gene: -
j_gene: TRBJ2-1
CDR3aa: CASSLKQGLTGEQFF

v_gene: TRBV4-1
d_gene: TRBD1
j_gene: TRBJ1-2
CDR3aa: CASSQDRGRLPYGYTF

v_gene: TRBV7-2
d_gene: TRBD1
j_gene: TRBJ1-6
CDR3aa: CASSPSGQDRGPWGNSPLHF

v_gene: TRBV5-5
d_gene: -
j_gene: TRBJ1-4
CDR3aa: CASSLGLQLNEKLFF

v_gene: TRBV5-1
d_gene: -
j_gene: TRBJ2-1
CDR3aa: CASSLRVGSAGDEQFF

v_gene: TRBV27
d_gene: -
j_gene: TRBJ1-1
CDR3aa: CASSFGTGEAEAFF

v_gene: TRBV20-1
d_gene: -
j_gene: -
CDR3aa: CSARGQVSYEQYF

v_gene: TRBV7-9
d_gene: TRBD1
j_gene: TRBJ1-1
CDR3aa: CASSRSDREAFF

v_gene: TRBV10-3
d_gene: -
j_gene: TRBJ2-5
CDR3aa: CAIAPWGAGEQYF

v_gene: TRBV2
d_gene: TRBD1
j_gene: TRBJ2-3
CDR3aa: CASSVQGADTQYF

v_gene: TRBV6-5
d_gene: -
j_gene: TRBJ2-1
CDR3aa: CASGNQREQFF

v_gene: TRBV7-2
d_gene: -
j_gene: TRBJ1-2
CDR3aa: CASTKQGDGYTF

v_gene: TRBV29-1
d_gene: TRBD2
j_gene: TRBJ2-5
CDR3aa: CSVEVGGGKETQYF

v_gene: TRBV5-1
d_gene: -
j_gene: TRBJ2-5
CDR3aa: CASSTPGTETQYF

v_gene: TRBV7-6
d_gene: -
j_gene: -
CDR3aa: CASSLGFRSSYNEQYF

v_gene: TRBV13
d_gene: TRBD2
j_gene: TRBJ2-5
CDR3aa: CASSSSGNQETQYF

v_gene: TRBV6-2/TRBV6-3
d_gene: TRBD1
j_gene: TRBJ2-6
CDR3aa: CASSPDRAGANVLTF

v_gene: TRBV6-5
d_gene: -
j_gene: TRBJ1-1
CDR3aa: CASQGNTEAFF

v_gene: TRBV6-6
d_gene: TRBD1
j_gene: TRBJ2-5
CDR3aa: CASRQRTGQETQYF

v_gene: TRBV6-6
d_gene: -
j_gene: TRBJ1-2
CDR3aa: CASSYEGYDGYTF

v_gene: TRBV28
d_gene: -
j_gene: TRBJ1-2
CDR3aa: CASTLGQPNGYTF

v_gene: TRBV25-1
d_gene: -
j_gene: TRBJ1-2
CDR3aa: CASSESGLGYTF